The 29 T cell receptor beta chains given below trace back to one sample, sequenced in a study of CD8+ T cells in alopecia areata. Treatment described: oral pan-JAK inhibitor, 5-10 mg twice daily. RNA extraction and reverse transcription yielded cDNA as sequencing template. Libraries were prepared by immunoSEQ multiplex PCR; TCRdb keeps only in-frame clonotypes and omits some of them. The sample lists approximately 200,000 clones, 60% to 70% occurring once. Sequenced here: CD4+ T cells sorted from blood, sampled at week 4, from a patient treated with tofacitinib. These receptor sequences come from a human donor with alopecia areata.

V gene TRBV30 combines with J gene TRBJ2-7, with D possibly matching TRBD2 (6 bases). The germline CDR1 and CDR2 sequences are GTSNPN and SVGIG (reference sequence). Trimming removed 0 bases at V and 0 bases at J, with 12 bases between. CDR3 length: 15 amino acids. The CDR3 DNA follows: TGTGCCTGGAGTGTGAGCCGGGGGAGCTCCTACGAGCAGTACTTC. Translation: CAWSVSRGSSYEQYF. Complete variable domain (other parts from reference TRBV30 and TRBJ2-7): SQTIHQWPATLVQPVGSPLSLECTVEGTSNPNLYWYRQAAGRGLQLLFYSVGIGQISSEVPQNLSASRPQDRQFILSSKKLLLSDSGFYLCAWSVSRGSSYEQYFGPGTRLTVT.

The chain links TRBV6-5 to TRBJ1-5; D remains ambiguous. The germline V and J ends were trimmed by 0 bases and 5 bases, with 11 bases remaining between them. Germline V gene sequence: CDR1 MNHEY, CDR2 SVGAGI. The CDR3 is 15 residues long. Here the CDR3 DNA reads TGTGCCAGCAGTTACTCGACGGCAGTCGATCAGCCCCAGCATTTT. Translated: CASSYSTAVDQPQHF.

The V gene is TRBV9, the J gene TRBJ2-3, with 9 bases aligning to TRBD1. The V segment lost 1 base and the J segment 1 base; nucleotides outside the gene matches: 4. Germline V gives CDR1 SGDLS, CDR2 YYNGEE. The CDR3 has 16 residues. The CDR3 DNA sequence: TGTGCCAGCAGCGTAAGCTGGGACAGGGGCACAGATACGCAGTATTTT. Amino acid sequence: CASSVSWDRGTDTQYF.

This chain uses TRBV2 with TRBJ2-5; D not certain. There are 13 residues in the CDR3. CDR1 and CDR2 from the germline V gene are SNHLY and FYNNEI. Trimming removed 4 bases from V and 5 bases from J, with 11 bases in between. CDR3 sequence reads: CASSGTLRETQYF. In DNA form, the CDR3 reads TGTGCCAGCAGTGGGACCTTAAGGGAGACCCAGTACTTC.

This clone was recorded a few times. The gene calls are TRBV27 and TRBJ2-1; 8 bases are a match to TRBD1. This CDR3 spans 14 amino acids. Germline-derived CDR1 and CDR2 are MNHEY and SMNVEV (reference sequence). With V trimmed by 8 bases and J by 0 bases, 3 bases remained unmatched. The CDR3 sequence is CASWTGSSYNEQFF. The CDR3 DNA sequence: TGTGCCAGCTGGACAGGGAGCTCCTACAATGAGCAGTTCTTC.

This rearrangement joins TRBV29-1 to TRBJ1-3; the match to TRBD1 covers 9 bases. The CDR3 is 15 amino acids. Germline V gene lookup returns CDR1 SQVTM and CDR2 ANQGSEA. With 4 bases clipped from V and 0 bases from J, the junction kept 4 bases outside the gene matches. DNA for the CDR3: TGCAGCGTTGCTCCGGGACAGGGCTCTGGAAACACCATATATTTT. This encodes CSVAPGQGSGNTIYF.

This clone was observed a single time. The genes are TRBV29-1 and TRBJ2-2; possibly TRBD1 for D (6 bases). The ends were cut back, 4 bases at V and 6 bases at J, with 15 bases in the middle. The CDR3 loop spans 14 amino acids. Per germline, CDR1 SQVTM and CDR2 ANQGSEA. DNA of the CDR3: TGCAGCGTTGTTACCGGGACATCCTCCGGGGAGCTGTTTTTT. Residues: CSVVTGTSSGELFF.

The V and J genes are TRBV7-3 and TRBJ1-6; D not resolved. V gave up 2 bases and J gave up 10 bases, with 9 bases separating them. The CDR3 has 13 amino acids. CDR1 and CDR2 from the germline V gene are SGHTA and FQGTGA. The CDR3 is CASSLLSKSPLHF. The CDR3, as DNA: TGTGCCAGCAGCTTACTGTCGAAATCACCCCTCCACTTT. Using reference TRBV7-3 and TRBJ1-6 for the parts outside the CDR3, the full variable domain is GAGVSQTPSNKVTEKGKYVELRCDPISGHTALYWYRQSLGQGPEFLIYFQGTGAADDSGLPNDRFFAVRPEGSVSTLKIQRTERGDSAVYLCASSLLSKSPLHFGNGTRLTVT.

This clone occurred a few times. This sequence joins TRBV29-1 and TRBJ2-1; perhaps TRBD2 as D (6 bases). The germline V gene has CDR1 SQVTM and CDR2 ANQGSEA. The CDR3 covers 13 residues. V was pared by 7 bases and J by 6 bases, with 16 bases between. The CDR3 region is CSENGLGGNEQFF. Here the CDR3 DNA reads TGCAGCGAAAACGGGCTGGGGGGCAATGAGCAGTTCTTC.

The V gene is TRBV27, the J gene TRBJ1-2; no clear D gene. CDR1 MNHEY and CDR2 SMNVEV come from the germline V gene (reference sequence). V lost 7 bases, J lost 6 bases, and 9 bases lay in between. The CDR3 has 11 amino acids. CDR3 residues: CASKMGNGYTF. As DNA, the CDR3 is TGTGCCAGCAAGATGGGAAATGGCTACACCTTC.

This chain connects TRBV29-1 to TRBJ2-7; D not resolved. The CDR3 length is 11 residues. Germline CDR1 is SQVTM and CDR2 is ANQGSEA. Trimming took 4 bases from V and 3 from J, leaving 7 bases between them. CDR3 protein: CSVGTIYEQYF. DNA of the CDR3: TGCAGCGTTGGGACCATCTACGAGCAGTACTTC.

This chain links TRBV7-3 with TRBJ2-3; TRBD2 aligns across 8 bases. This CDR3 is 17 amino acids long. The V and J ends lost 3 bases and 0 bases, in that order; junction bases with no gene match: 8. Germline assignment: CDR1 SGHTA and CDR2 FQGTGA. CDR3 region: CASSFGNSGASTDTQYF. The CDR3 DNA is TGTGCCAGCAGCTTCGGGAATAGCGGGGCGAGCACAGATACGCAGTATTTT.

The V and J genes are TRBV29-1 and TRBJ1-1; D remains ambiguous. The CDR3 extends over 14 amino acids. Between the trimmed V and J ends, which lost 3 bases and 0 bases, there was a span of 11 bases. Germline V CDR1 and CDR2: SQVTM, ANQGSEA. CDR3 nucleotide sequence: TGCAGCGTTGAGGGCCTATACTTGAACACTGAAGCTTTCTTT. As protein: CSVEGLYLNTEAFF. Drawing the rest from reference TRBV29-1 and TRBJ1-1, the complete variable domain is SAVISQKPSRDICQRGTSLTIQCQVDSQVTMMFWYRQQPGQSLTLIATANQGSEATYESGFVIDKFPISRPNLTFSTLTVSNMSPEDSSIYLCSVEGLYLNTEAFFGQGTRLTVV.

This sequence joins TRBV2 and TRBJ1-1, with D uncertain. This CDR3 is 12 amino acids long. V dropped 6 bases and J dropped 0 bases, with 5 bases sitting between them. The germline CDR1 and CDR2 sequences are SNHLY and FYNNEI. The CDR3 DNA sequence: TGTGCCAGCAGGGGTATGAACACTGAAGCTTTCTTT. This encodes CASRGMNTEAFF.

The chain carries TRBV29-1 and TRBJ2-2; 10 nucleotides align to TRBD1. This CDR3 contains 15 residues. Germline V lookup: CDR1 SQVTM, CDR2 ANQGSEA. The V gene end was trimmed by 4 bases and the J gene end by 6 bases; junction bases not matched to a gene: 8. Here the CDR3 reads CSVARDRGYAGELFF. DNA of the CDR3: TGCAGCGTTGCTCGGGACAGGGGATACGCCGGGGAGCTGTTTTTT.

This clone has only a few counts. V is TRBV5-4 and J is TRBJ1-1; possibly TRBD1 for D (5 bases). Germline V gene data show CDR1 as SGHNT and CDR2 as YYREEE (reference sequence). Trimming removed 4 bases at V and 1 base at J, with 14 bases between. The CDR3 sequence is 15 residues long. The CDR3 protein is CASSLGGTSNTEAFF. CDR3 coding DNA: TGTGCCAGCAGCCTTGGTGGGACCTCGAACACTGAAGCTTTCTTT. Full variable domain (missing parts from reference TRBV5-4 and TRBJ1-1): ETGVTQSPTHLIKTRGQQVTLRCSSQSGHNTVSWYQQALGQGPQFIFQYYREEENGRGNFPPRFSGLQFPNYSSELNVNALELDDSALYLCASSLGGTSNTEAFFGQGTRLTVV.

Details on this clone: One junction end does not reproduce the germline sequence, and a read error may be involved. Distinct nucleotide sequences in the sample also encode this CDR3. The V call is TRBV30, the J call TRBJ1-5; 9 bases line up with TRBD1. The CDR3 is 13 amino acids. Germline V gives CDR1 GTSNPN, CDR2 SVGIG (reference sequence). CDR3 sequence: CAWTGDSNQPQHF. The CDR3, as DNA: TGTGCTTGGACAGGGGATAGCAATCAGCCCCAGCATTTT.

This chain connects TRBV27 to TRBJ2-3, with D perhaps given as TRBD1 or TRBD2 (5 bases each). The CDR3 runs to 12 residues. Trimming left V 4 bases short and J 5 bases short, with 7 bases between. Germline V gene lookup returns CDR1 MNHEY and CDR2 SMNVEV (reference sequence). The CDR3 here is CASSSGRDTQYF. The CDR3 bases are TGTGCCAGCAGTTCAGGGAGAGATACGCAGTATTTT.

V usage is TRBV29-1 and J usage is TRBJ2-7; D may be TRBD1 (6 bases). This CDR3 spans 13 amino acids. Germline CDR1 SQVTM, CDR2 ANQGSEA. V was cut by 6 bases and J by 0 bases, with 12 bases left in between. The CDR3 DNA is TGCAGCGTACAAGTGACAGGCTCCTACGAGCAGTACTTC. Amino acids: CSVQVTGSYEQYF.

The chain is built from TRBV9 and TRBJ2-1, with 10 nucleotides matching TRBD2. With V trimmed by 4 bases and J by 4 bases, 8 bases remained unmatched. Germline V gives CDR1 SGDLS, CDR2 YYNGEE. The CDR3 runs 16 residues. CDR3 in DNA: TGTGCCAGCAGCTCCTTAGCGGGGGGCAGATACAATGAGCAGTTCTTC. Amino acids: CASSSLAGGRYNEQFF.

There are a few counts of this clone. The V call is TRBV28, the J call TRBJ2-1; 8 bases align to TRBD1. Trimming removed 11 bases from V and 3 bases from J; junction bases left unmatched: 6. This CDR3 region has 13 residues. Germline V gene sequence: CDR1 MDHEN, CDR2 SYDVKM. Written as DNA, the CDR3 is TGTGCCTCGGGACAGGCCGACTACAATGAGCAGTTCTTC. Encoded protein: CASGQADYNEQFF. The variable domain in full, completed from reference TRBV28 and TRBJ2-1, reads DVKVTQSSRYLVKRTGEKVFLECVQDMDHENMFWYRQDPGLGLRLIYFSYDVKMKEKGDIPEGYSVSREKKERFSLILESASTNQTSMYLCASGQADYNEQFFGPGTRLTVL.

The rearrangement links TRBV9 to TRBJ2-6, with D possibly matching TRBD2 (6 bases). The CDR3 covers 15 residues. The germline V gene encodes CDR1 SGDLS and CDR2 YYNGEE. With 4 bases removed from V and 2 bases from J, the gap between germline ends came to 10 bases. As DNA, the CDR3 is TGTGCCAGCAGCAACTCGGGGGCTGGGGCCAACGTCCTGACTTTC. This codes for CASSNSGAGANVLTF.

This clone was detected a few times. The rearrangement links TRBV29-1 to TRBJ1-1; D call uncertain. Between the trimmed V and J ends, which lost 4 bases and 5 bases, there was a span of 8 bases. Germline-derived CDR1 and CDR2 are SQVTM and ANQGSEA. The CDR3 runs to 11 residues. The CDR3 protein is CSVADETEAFF. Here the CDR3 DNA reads TGCAGCGTTGCCGATGAGACTGAAGCTTTCTTT.

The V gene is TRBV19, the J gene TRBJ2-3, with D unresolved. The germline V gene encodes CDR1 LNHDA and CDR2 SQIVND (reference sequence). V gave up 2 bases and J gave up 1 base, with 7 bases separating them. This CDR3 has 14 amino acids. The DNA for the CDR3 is TGTGCCAGTAGTATACGAGTCGGCACAGATACGCAGTATTTT. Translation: CASSIRVGTDTQYF.

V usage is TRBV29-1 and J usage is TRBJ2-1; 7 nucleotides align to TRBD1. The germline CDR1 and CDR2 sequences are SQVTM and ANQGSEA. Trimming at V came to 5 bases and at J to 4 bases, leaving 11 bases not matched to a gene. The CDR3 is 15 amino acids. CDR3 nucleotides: TGCAGCGTTCAAACAGGGGCCGGAGGTTACAATGAGCAGTTCTTC. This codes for CSVQTGAGGYNEQFF.

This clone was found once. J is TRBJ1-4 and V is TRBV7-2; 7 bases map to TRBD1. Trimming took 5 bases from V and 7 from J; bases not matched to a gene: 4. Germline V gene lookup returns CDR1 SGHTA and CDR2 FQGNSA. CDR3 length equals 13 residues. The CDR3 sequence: CASSNRGGEKLFF. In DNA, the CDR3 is TGTGCCAGCAGCAACAGGGGAGGTGAAAAACTGTTTTTT. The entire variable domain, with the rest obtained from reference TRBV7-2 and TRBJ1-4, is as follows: GAGVSQSPSNKVTEKGKDVELRCDPISGHTALYWYRQSLGQGLEFLIYFQGNSAPDKSGLPSDRFSAERTGGSVSTLTIQRTQQEDSAVYLCASSNRGGEKLFFGSGTQLSVL.

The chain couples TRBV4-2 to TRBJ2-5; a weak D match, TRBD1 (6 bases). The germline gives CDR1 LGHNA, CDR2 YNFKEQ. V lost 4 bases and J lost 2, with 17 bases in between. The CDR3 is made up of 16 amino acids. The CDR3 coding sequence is TGTGCCAGCAGCCCCTCATCGGAAGGACAGCAAGAGACCCAGTACTTC. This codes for CASSPSSEGQQETQYF.

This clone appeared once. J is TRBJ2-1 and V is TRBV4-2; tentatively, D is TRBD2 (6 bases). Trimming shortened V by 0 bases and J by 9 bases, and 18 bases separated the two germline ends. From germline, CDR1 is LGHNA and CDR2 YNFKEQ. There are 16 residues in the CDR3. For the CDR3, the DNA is TGTGCCAGCAGCCAAGATAACGGGCTAGCGATGGGTGAGCAGTTCTTC. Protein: CASSQDNGLAMGEQFF.

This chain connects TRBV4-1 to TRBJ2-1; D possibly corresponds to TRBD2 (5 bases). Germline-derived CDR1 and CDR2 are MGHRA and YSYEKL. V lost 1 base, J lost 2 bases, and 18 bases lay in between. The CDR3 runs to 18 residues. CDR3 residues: CASSQGRGGLPAYNEQFF. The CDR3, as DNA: TGCGCCAGCAGCCAAGGACGAGGCGGGCTGCCCGCCTACAATGAGCAGTTCTTC.